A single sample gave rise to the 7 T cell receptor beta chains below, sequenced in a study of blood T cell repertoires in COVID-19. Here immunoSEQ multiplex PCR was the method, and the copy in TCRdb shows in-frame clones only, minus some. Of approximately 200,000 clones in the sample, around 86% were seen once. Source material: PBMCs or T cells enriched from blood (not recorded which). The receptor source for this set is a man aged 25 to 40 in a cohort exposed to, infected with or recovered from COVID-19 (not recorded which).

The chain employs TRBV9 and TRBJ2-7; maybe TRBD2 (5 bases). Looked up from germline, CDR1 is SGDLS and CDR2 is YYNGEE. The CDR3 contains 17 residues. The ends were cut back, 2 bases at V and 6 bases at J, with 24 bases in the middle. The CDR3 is CASSVDLPLGGGPEQYF. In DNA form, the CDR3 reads TGTGCCAGCAGCGTCGATCTCCCCTTGGGCGGCGGGCCCGAGCAGTACTTC.

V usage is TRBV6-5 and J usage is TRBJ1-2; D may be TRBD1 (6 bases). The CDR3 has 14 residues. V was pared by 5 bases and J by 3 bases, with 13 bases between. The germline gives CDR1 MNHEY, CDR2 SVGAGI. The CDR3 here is CASSPQGGDYGYTF. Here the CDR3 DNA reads TGTGCCAGCAGTCCACAGGGAGGGGACTATGGCTACACCTTC.

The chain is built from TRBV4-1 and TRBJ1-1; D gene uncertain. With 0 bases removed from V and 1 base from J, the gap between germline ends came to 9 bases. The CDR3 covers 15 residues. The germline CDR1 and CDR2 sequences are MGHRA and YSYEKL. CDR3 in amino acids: CASSQDLLRNTEAFF. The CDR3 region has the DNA TGCGCCAGCAGCCAAGATCTGCTACGGAACACTGAAGCTTTCTTT.

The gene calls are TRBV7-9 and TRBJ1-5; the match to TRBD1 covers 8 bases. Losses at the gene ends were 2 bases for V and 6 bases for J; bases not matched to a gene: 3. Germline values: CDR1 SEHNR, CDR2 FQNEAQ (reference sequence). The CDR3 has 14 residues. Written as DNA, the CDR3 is TGTGCCAGCAGCTTAACAGGGGGGCCTCAGCCCCAGCATTTT. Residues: CASSLTGGPQPQHF.

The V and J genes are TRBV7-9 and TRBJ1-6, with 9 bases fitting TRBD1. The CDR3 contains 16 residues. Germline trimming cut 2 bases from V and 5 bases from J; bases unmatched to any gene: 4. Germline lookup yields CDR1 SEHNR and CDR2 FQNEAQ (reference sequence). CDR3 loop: CASSLLGDRDNSPLHF. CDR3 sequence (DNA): TGTGCCAGCAGCTTACTGGGGGACAGGGATAATTCACCCCTCCACTTT.

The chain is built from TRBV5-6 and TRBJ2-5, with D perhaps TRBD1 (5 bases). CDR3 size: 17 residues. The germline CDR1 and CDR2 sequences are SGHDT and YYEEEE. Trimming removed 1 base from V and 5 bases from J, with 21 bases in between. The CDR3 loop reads CASSLRIGSGLGETQYF. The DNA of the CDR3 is TGTGCCAGCAGCTTGAGGATAGGGTCAGGGCTTGGGGAGACCCAGTACTTC. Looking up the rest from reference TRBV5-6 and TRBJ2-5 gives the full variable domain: DAGVTQSPTHLIKTRGQQVTLRCSPKSGHDTVSWYQQALGQGPQFIFQYYEEEERQRGNFPDRFSGHQFPNYSSELNVNALLLGDSALYLCASSLRIGSGLGETQYFGPGTRLLVL.

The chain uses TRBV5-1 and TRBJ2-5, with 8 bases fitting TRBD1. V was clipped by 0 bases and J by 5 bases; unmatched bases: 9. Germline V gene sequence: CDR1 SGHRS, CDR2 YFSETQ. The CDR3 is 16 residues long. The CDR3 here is CASSLASGQVWETQYF. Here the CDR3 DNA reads TGCGCCAGCAGCTTGGCCTCGGGACAGGTTTGGGAGACCCAGTACTTC.